A selection of T cell receptor beta chains follows, all from one sample in a study of blood T cell repertoires in COVID-19. Repertoires were generated with immunoSEQ multiplex PCR, while TCRdb's copy carries only in-frame clones and drops some. The profile shows some 180,000 clones, approximately 85% of them singletons. Material: peripheral blood. All receptors come from a woman of 80 years or more with COVID-19, enrolled during active disease. The CDR3 runs from the conserved cysteine through the conserved F or W. The D gene is left open where the match is weak. Rows may omit the clone size; those that give it use once, few, many or a size class.

j_gene,abundance,d_gene,v_gene,CDR3nt,CDR3aa
TRBJ2-7,.,TRBD1,TRBV29-1,TGCAGCGTGGAGGGACAGGGGGCTTACGAGCAGTACTTC,CSVEGQGAYEQYF
TRBJ2-1,.,.,TRBV21-1,TGTGCCAGCAGCAAAGAACAGGGCGGACGCAATGAGCAGTTCTTC,CASSKEQGGRNEQFF
TRBJ1-1,.,.,TRBV7-6,TGTGCCAGCAGCTCCCGAGACAGATTGAACACTGAAGCTTTCTTT,CASSSRDRLNTEAFF
TRBJ2-5,.,TRBD1,TRBV18,TGTGCCAGCTCACCACGTGGACAGGTGGGGGACCAAGAGACCCAGTACTTC,CASSPRGQVGDQETQYF
TRBJ1-1,few,TRBD1,TRBV5-1,TGCGCCAGCAGCCGGGGACAGGGGAACACTGAAGCTTTCTTT,CASSRGQGNTEAFF
TRBJ2-7,.,.,TRBV5-1,TGCGCCAGCAGCATATGGACGGACACCACACTCTCCTACGAGCAGTACTTC,CASSIWTDTTLSYEQYF
TRBJ2-3,.,.,TRBV25-1,TGTGCCAGCAGCCCGCAGGGGTCAGATACGCAGTATTTT,CASSPQGSDTQYF
TRBJ2-5,.,TRBD2,TRBV10-3,TGTGCCATCAGTGAACTAGCGGGAGGGCCATGGGAGACCCAGTACTTC,CAISELAGGPWETQYF
TRBJ2-7,.,.,TRBV18,TGTGCCAGCTCACCTATATCGTCCTCCTACGAGCAGTACTTC,CASSPISSSYEQYF
TRBJ2-7,once,.,TRBV7-9,TGTGCCAGCAGCTTAAGGCAGGGTATCGAGCAGTACTTC,CASSLRQGIEQYF
TRBJ1-4,.,TRBD1,TRBV10-3,TGTGCCATCAGTGAGGACAGGGGAGGAAATGAAAAACTGTTTTTT,CAISEDRGGNEKLFF
TRBJ2-7,.,.,TRBV27,TGTGCCAGCAGTTTTATAGGGGGAGCCTTCTACGAGCAGTACTTC,CASSFIGGAFYEQYF
TRBJ2-7,.,.,TRBV6-5,TGTGCCAGCAATCAGGGGGGTCGCTCCTACGAGCAGTACTTC,CASNQGGRSYEQYF
TRBJ2-4,.,TRBD2,TRBV11-2,TGTGCCAGCAGCTTTAGCGGGAGGGCCCCTGTCAAAAACATTCAGTACTTC,CASSFSGRAPVKNIQYF
TRBJ2-5,.,TRBD2,TRBV12-5,TGTGCTAGCGCCCAAGTTTGGGGGGGAGAACAAGAGACCCAGTACTTC,CASAQVWGGEQETQYF
TRBJ1-2,.,TRBD1,TRBV6-4,TGTGCCAGCAGTTCTGTGGCAGGGGGGACCTATGGCTACACCTTC,CASSSVAGGTYGYTF
TRBJ2-2,.,TRBD1,TRBV15,TGTGCCACCAGCATCGTCAGGGGGACCGGGGAGCTGTTTTTT,CATSIVRGTGELFF
TRBJ1-5,.,.,TRBV30,TGTGCCTGGAGTCGAGGACAGTCAGGTCAGCCCCAGCATTTT,CAWSRGQSGQPQHF
TRBJ1-1,.,.,TRBV7-9,TGTGCCAGCAGTTTCGGACAGATGAACACTGAAGCTTTCTTT,CASSFGQMNTEAFF
TRBJ2-7,.,TRBD1,TRBV24-1,TGTGCCACCAGTGACGCGCCGGGACAGGGGTGGGGCGAGCAGTACTTC,CATSDAPGQGWGEQYF
TRBJ1-1,.,.,TRBV12-3/TRBV12-4,TGTGCCAGCAGACCAGGGGCCACTGAAGCTTTCTTT,CASRPGATEAFF
TRBJ2-5,few,TRBD2,TRBV2,TGTGCCAGCAACGACGCCGGGACTAGCGAAGAGACCCAGTACTTC,CASNDAGTSEETQYF
TRBJ2-7,.,.,TRBV18,TGTGCCAGCTCACTACAGAGCTCCTACGAGCAGTACTTC,CASSLQSSYEQYF
TRBJ1-6,once,.,TRBV6-5,TGTGCCAGCAGTTACTCTCTCTCTAACTCACCCCTCCACTTT,CASSYSLSNSPLHF
TRBJ2-7,once,TRBD2,TRBV3-1/TRBV3-2,TGTGCCAGCAGCCGGGGACTAGCGGGAGCCTCCTACGAGCAGTACTTC,CASSRGLAGASYEQYF
TRBJ2-3,.,.,TRBV12-3/TRBV12-4,TGTGCCAGCGACTCGGGAGCAGATACGCAGTATTTT,CASDSGADTQYF
TRBJ1-1,.,.,TRBV5-4,TGTGCCAGCAGCTGGAGGGGGGGCAGGGAGGCTTTCTTT,CASSWRGGREAFF
TRBJ2-7,.,TRBD1,TRBV28,TGTGCCAGCAGTTTAGCGTTCGGGACAGCCGCCTACGAGCAGTACTTC,CASSLAFGTAAYEQYF
TRBJ2-1,.,.,TRBV3-1/TRBV3-2,TGTGCCAGCAGCCAAGATTGGGGCGCTGCGGAGCAGTTCTTC,CASSQDWGAAEQFF
TRBJ1-1,few,.,TRBV30,TGTGCCTGGAAAATCTGGGCAGGGGAGACTGAAGCTTTCTTT,CAWKIWAGETEAFF
TRBJ2-7,.,TRBD1,TRBV12-5,TGTGCTAGTGGTTTGGTACAGGGTTTTAGTACAGGGGACTACGAGCAGTACTTC,CASGLVQGFSTGDYEQYF
TRBJ2-1,.,TRBD2,TRBV11-2,TGTGCCAGCAGCTTGCCGGGACTAGCGAGCTCCTACAATGAGCAGTTCTTC,CASSLPGLASSYNEQFF
TRBJ1-1,.,TRBD1,TRBV28,TGTGCCAGCAGGGGGACAGGGGTGGCTGAAGCTTTCTTT,CASRGTGVAEAFF
TRBJ2-7,.,TRBD1,TRBV19,TGTGCCAGTAGTCCGGGACAGACCTACGAGCAGTACTTC,CASSPGQTYEQYF
TRBJ2-7,once,TRBD1,TRBV28,TGTGCCAGCAGTTTGCTCCAGGGGGCGGGCGAGCAGTACTTC,CASSLLQGAGEQYF
TRBJ2-7,.,TRBD2,TRBV5-1,TGCGCCAGCAGGCGGGAGGGCCCTCGGGAGCAGTACTTC,CASRREGPREQYF
TRBJ1-1,.,.,TRBV19,TGTGCCAGTGCAGGGAATACTGAAGCTTTCTTT,CASAGNTEAFF
TRBJ2-7,.,TRBD2,TRBV7-2,TGTGCCAGCAGCTTATTTCTAGCGGGGGGAGGGCCCGAGCAGTACTTC,CASSLFLAGGGPEQYF
TRBJ2-3,.,TRBD1,TRBV19,TGTGCCAGTAGTATAAAGACAGGGGGCACAGATACGCAGTATTTT,CASSIKTGGTDTQYF
TRBJ1-1,.,.,TRBV27,TGTGCCAGCAGTTCCCACAGGTCTAAAGCTTTCTTT,CASSSHRSKAFF
TRBJ1-6,once,TRBD1,TRBV18,TGTGCCAGCTCACCAACCGGGACAGATAATTCACCCCTCCACTTT,CASSPTGTDNSPLHF
TRBJ1-1,.,.,TRBV10-3,TGTGCCATCGCGCGCGGTTTGAACACTGAAGCTTTCTTT,CAIARGLNTEAFF
TRBJ2-3,.,TRBD2,TRBV4-2,TGTGCCAGCAGCCAAGAGATGAGCGGGGGGTTAGATACGCAGTATTTT,CASSQEMSGGLDTQYF
TRBJ2-7,.,.,TRBV7-9,TGTGCCAGCAGCCCCTGGCCCGAGCAGTACTTC,CASSPWPEQYF
TRBJ2-7,.,TRBD2,TRBV7-9,TGTGCCAGCAGTTCTAGCGGGAGGGCCCCCTACGAGCAGTACTTC,CASSSSGRAPYEQYF
TRBJ2-5,.,.,TRBV6-5,TGTGCCAGCACGGGAACCCCTAAGGAGACCCAGTACTTC,CASTGTPKETQYF
TRBJ1-2,.,.,TRBV18,TGTGCCAGCTCGCCCACCTCGGGAAATGGCTACACCTTC,CASSPTSGNGYTF
TRBJ1-2,.,TRBD1,TRBV7-3,TGTGCCAGCAGCCCGACCACCGGGACAGGGTATGGCTACACCTTC,CASSPTTGTGYGYTF
TRBJ1-2,.,.,TRBV21-1,TGTGCCAGCAGCGCCCGTCAGCGGAGAGCTAACTATGGCTACACCTTC,CASSARQRRANYGYTF
TRBJ1-1,few,.,TRBV10-3,TGTGCCATCAGTGATTCGGGGTACACTGAAGCTTTCTTT,CAISDSGYTEAFF
TRBJ2-1,.,TRBD2,TRBV6-1,TGTGCCAGCAGTGGCGCGGGGGGGAGCTCCTACAATGAGCAGTTCTTC,CASSGAGGSSYNEQFF
TRBJ2-3,.,TRBD2,TRBV10-2,TGCGCCAGCACCTGGTCCCTGACTAGCGGGATGACAGATACGCAGTATTTT,CASTWSLTSGMTDTQYF
TRBJ2-7,.,TRBD2,TRBV5-1,TGCGCCAGCAGCTCCGGCGCACTAGCGGGAGTGCAAGAGCAGTACTTC,CASSSGALAGVQEQYF
TRBJ2-5,.,.,TRBV27,TGTGCCAGCAGTTTGTTAGCGGCTCAAGAGACCCAGTACTTC,CASSLLAAQETQYF
TRBJ1-1,few,.,TRBV7-2,TGTGCCAGCCTATTTTCGACAGGCGCAGGAGTTGGTTTCTTT,CASLFSTGAGVGFF
TRBJ1-1,.,.,TRBV7-2,TGTGCCAGCAGATTGAGCAGCGAGAACACTGAAGCTTTCTTT,CASRLSSENTEAFF
TRBJ2-1,.,.,TRBV11-2,TGTGCCAGCAGCTTAGAGCTAGCTCAGCAGTTCTTC,CASSLELAQQFF
TRBJ1-1,.,.,TRBV15,TGTGCCACCAGTGCGACAGGGAACACTGAAGCTTTCTTT,CATSATGNTEAFF
TRBJ1-5,once,.,TRBV6-5,TGTGCCAGCAGTCTCGACAGGTCCATAACTCAGCATTTT,CASSLDRSITQHF